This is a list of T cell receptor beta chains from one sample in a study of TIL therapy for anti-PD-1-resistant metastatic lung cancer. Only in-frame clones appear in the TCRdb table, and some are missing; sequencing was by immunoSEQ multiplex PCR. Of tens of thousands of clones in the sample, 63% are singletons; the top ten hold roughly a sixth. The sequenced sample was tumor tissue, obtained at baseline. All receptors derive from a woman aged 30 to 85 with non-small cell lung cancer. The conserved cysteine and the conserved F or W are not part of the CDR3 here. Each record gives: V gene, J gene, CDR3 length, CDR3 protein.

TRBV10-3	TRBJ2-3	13	AISVLREGTDTQY
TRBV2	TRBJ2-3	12	ASSLMGLADTQY
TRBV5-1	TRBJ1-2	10	ASSNGTYGYT
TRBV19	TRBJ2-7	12	ASKFGQAGEEQY
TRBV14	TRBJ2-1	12	ASSPRTTTGEQF
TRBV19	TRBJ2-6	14	ASSIGSSSGANVLT
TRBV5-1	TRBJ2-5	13	ASRYRDLFQETQY
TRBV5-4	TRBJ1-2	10	ASRGVLDGYT
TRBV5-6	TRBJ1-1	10	ASSLLGTEAF
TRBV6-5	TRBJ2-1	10	ASGWQGVEQF
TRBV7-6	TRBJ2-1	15	ASSLGGGRARINEQF
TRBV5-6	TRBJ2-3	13	ASSLQGASTDTQY
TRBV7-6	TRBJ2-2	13	ASSPRTSGTGELF
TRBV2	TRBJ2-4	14	ASRSDRRGAKNIQY
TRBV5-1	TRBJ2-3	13	ASSLVDGHTDTQY
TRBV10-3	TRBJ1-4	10	AISEGAEKLF
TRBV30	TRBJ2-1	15	AWSVLGDRVEDNEQF
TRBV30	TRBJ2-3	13	AWSSGTGWADTQY
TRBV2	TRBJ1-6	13	ASSVGTVNNSPLH
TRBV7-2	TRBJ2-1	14	ASSPRGLYTMNEQF
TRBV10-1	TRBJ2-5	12	ASSENSLGGTQY
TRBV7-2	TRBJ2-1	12	ASSLVGGWDEQF
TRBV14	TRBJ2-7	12	ASSRGDRGYEQY
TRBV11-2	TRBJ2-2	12	ASSFTRDTGELF
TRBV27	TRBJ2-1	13	ASSRRAGVVDEQF
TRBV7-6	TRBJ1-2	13	ASSLNKGGLHGYT
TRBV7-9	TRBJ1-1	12	ASSSWSPNTEAF
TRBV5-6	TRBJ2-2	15	ASSQARQGATVGELF
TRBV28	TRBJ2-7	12	ASSLKGIFDEQY
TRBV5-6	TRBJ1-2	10	ASSSTGYGYT
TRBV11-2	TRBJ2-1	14	ASSFSLAGGYNEQF
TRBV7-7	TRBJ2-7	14	ASSLRAGGPMGEQY
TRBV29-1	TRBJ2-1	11	SVFESTYNEQF
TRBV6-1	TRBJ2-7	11	ATNRVSSYEQY
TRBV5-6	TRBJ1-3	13	ASSVRTLIRNTIY
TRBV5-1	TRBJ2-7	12	ASSLEDHSYEQY
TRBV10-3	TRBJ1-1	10	AISGTGNEAF
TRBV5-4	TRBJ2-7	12	ASSLGLESYEQY
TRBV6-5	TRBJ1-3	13	ASSYRPDWGNTIY
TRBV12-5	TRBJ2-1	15	ASGLRLAVSSYNEQF
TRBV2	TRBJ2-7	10	ASTGLSYEQY
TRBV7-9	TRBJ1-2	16	ASSPRQGQGSSARGYT
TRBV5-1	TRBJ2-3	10	ASSLGADTQY
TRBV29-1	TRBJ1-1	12	SVKPGQTLTEAF
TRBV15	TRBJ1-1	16	ATSRDPGGGLVSAEAF
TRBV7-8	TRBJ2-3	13	ASSSYAESTDTQY
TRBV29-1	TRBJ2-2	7	SACGELF
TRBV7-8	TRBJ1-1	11	ASSTTENTEAF
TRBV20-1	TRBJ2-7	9	SAYGDYEQY
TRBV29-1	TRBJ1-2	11	SVVARGTYGYT
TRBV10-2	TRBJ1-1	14	ASIRGQLGGVSEAF
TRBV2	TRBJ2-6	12	ASSTGSGANVLT
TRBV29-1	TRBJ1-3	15	SVRRIQTHSSGNTIY
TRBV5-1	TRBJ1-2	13	ASSSPGPGEDGYT
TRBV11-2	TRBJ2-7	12	ASSTALYSYEQY